The 5 T cell receptor beta chains given below trace back to one sample, sequenced in a study of regulatory T cells in long-lasting Graves disease. For TCR beta, libraries came from iRepertoire HTBI primers and Arm-PCR of CDR3 regions. TCRdb processed the multiplex PCR reads anew with MiXCR; each CDR3 protein has one entry. The sample carries more than 300,000 distinct CDR3 sequences, more than 20% recorded once. Time point: persistent/refractory GD, antithyroid drugs over 5 years with positive TRAb. PBMC RNA was the source of the TCR library. The source material was peripheral blood mononuclear cells (PBMCs), sampled when the disease was refractory, from a patient treated with antithyroid drugs. These receptors all come from a woman aged 35 to 49 with Graves disease.

This clonotype was seen many times. The V call is TRBV2, the J call TRBJ1-5; no clear D gene. The CDR3 has 15 amino acids. Per the germline V gene, CDR1 is SNHLY and CDR2 is FYNNEI. The V gene lost 2 bases and the J gene lost 7 bases, with 15 bases spanning the gap. The CDR3 DNA reads TGTGCCAGCAGTGAACCCGGGGAGGAAGGGCAGCCCCAGCATTTT. It translates to CASSEPGEEGQPQHF.

This clonotype was detected ten times or more. V is TRBV27 and J is TRBJ1-1, with 8 bases matching TRBD1. Per the germline V gene, CDR1 is MNHEY and CDR2 is SMNVEV (reference sequence). This CDR3 is built from 17 residues. Losses at the gene ends were 6 bases for V and 2 bases for J; bases not matched to a gene: 14. CDR3 loop: CASSLWGQAVKNTEAFF. Here the CDR3 DNA reads TGTGCCAGCAGCCTCTGGGGACAGGCGGTGAAAAACACTGAAGCTTTCTTT.

With respect to this clonotype: A read error is possible here, since a much larger clone lies one base away. The chain joins TRBV7-9 to TRBJ1-2; D is unresolved. CDR1 is SEHNR and CDR2 is FQNEAQ in the germline V gene (reference sequence). The CDR3 is 16 residues long. CDR3 loop: CASSPTYGVTNYGHTF. In nucleotides, the CDR3 is TGTGCCAGCAGCCCAACATACGGGGTGACGAACTATGGCCACACCTTC.

Of note for this clonotype: Given a much more abundant clone one base away, this may be a read error. The chain joins TRBV10-3 to TRBJ1-6; perhaps TRBD1 as D (5 bases). This CDR3 is 14 amino acids long. Looked up from germline, CDR1 is ENHRY and CDR2 is SYGVKD. CDR3 coding DNA: TGTGCCATCAGTGAGTTAGGGGTAAATTCACCCCCCCACTTT. Encoded protein: CAISELGVNSPPHF.

The genes are TRBV7-9 and TRBJ1-1; tentative D call: TRBD1 (5 bases). This CDR3 spans 16 amino acids. From germline, CDR1 is SEHNR and CDR2 FQNEAQ (reference sequence). The ends were cut back, 4 bases at V and 3 bases at J, with 18 bases in the middle. The CDR3 protein is CASSSPGWGVDTEAFF. The CDR3 nucleotides read TGTGCCAGCAGCTCACCGGGTTGGGGGGTTGACACTGAAGCTTTCTTT.